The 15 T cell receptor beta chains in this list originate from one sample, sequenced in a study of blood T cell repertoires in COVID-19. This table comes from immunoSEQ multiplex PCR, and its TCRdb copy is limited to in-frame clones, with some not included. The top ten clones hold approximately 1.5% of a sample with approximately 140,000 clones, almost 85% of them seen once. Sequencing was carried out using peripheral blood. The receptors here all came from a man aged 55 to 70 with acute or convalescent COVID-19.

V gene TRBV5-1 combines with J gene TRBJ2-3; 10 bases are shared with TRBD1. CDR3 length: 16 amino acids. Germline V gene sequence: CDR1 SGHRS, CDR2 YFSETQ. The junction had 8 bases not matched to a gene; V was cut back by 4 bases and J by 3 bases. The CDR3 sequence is CASSIRTGGRTDTQYF. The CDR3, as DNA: TGCGCCAGCAGCATCCGGACAGGGGGAAGGACAGATACGCAGTATTTT.

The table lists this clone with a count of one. DNA of the CDR3: TGTGCCAGCCTGGGGACAGGGGGCCGAAATGAGCAGTTCTTC. It specifies CASLGTGGRNEQFF. This rearrangement joins TRBV6-5 to TRBJ2-1; 12 bases match TRBD1. V trimming: 8 bases; J trimming: 7 bases; junction bases outside the gene matches: 6. In germline, CDR1 is MNHEY, CDR2 SVGAGI. This CDR3 contains 14 residues.

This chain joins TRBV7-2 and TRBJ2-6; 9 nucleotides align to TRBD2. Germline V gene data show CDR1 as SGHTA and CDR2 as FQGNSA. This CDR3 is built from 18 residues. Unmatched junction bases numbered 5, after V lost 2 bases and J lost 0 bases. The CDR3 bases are TGTGCCAGCAGCTTAAAAGGACTAGCGTACTCTGGGGCCAACGTCCTGACTTTC. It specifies CASSLKGLAYSGANVLTF.

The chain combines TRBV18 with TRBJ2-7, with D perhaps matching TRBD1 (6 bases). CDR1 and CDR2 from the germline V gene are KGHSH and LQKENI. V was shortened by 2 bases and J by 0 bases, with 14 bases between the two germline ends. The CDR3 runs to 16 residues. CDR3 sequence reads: CASSPSGSGASYEQYF. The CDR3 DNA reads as TGTGCCAGCTCACCAAGTGGGTCAGGGGCCTCCTACGAGCAGTACTTC.

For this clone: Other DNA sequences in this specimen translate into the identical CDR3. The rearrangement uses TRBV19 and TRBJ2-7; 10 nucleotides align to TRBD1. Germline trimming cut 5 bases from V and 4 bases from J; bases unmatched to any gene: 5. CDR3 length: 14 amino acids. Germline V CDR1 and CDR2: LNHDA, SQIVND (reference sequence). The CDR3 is CASSPGQGGYEQYF. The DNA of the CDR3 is TGTGCCAGTAGTCCCGGACAGGGGGGTTACGAGCAGTACTTC.

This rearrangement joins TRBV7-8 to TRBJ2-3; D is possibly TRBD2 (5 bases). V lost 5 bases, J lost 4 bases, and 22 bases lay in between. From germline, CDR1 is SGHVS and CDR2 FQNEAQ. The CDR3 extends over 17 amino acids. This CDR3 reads CASSPDLGGSYSDTQYF. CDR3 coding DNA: TGTGCCAGCAGCCCCGATTTAGGTGGGAGTTACTCAGATACGCAGTATTTT.

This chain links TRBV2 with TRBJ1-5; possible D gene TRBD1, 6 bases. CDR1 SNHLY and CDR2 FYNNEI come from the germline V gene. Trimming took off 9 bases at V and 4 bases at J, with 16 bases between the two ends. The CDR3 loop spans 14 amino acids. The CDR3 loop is CASARGEGNQPQHF. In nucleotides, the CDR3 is TGTGCCAGTGCCAGGGGTGAGGGTAATCAGCCCCAGCATTTT.

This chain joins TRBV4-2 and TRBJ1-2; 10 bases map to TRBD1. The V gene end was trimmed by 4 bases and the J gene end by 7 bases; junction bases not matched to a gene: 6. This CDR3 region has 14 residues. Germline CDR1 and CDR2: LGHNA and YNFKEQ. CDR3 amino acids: CASSPGTGDSGYTF. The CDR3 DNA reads TGTGCCAGCAGCCCAGGGACAGGGGACTCTGGCTACACCTTC.

CDR3 DNA: TGTGCCAGCTCACCATCAGGGGATAACGAGCAGTACTTC. It yields the protein CASSPSGDNEQYF. V is TRBV18 and J is TRBJ2-7, with D perhaps TRBD1 (6 bases). Germline V gene data show CDR1 as KGHSH and CDR2 as LQKENI. The CDR3 runs 13 residues. V lost 2 bases, J lost 5 bases, and 10 bases lay in between.

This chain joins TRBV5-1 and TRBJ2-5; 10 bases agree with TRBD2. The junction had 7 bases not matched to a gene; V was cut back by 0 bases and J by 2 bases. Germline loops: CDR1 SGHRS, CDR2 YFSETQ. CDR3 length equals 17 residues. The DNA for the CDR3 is TGCGCCAGCAGCTTGGGAGGGGCTAGCGGGGGACAAGAGACCCAGTACTTC. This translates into CASSLGGASGGQETQYF.

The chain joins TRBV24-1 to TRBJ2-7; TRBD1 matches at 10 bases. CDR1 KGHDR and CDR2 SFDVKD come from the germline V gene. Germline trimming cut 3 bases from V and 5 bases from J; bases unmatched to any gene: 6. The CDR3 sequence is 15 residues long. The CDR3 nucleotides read TGTGCCACCAGTGATGGGGGACAGGGGTTTGACGAGCAGTACTTC. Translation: CATSDGGQGFDEQYF.

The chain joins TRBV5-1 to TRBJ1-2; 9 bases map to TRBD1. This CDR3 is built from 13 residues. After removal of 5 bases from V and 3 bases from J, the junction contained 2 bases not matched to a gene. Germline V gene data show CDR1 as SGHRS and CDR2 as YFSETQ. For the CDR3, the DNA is TGCGCCAGCAGTACAGGGGGCGACTATGGCTACACCTTC. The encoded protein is CASSTGGDYGYTF.

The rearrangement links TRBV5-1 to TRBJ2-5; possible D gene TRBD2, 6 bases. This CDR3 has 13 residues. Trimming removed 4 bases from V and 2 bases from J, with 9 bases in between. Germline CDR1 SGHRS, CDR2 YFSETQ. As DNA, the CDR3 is TGCGCCAGCAGCGAGGGACTTCAAGAGACCCAGTACTTC. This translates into CASSEGLQETQYF. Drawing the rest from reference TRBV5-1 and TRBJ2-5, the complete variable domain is KAGVTQTPRYLIKTRGQQVTLSCSPISGHRSVSWYQQTPGQGLQFLFEYFSETQRNKGNFPGRFSGRQFSNSRSEMNVSTLELGDSALYLCASSEGLQETQYFGPGTRLLVL.

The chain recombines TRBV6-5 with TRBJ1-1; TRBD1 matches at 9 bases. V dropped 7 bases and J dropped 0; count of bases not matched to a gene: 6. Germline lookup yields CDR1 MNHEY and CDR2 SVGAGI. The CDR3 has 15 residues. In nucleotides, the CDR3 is TGTGCCAGCATCGGGACAGGGTACATGAACACTGAAGCTTTCTTT. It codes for CASIGTGYMNTEAFF.

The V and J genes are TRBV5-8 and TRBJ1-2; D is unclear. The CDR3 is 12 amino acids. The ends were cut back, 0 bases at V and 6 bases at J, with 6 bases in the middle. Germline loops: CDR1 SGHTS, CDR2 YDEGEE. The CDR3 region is CASSLAGNGYTF. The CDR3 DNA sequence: TGTGCCAGCAGCTTGGCCGGGAATGGCTACACCTTC.